This T cell receptor beta chain was recovered during a study of CD8 T cells in ankylosing spondylitis. Whole-study results and caveats: CD8+ by phenotype, disease-linked clones were relatively rare in peripheral blood.

Molecular-barcoded quantitative 5'-RACE produced these TCR beta libraries. TCRdb reprocessed the 5' RACE reads via MiXCR and lists one record per CDR3 protein. The table has under 35,000 distinct CDR3 sequences, about 7% seen once. Turning to this clonotype: Its specificity is unknown. The CDR3 does not end in the conserved phenylalanine or tryptophan, so this is likely a read error.

This CDR3 has 11 amino acids. In germline, CDR1 is DFQATT, CDR2 SNEGSKA (reference sequence). Trimming left V 7 bases short and J 3 bases short, with 9 bases between. The chain links TRBV20-1 to TRBJ1-1, with D possibly TRBD1 on 5 matching bases. The source of this sequence is a male donor with ankylosing spondylitis or in good health (not recorded which). Sequencing was carried out using blood, either unsorted or a sorted T cell fraction (not recorded which). CDR3 DNA sequence: TGCAGTGGGAAGGGGTACACTGAAGCTTTCATT. Amino acid sequence: CSGKGYTEAFI.